This TCR beta chain was identified in a study of T-cell memory formation after mild COVID-19. Overall study findings and caveats: Pre-infection memory contained some responding clones, which suggested that cross-reactive memory had joined. Day 15 to 85 contracting clones showed balanced CD4/CD8; later expanders leaned CD4+.

The CDR3 contains 15 residues. J lost 2 bases, V lost 2 bases, and 5 bases had no gene match. The germline V gene encodes CDR1 SGHRS and CDR2 YFSETQ. This clonotype was detected only a few times. Its antigen remains unknown. TCRdb passed the 5' RACE reads through MiXCR, listing each CDR3 protein once. The table has around 340,000 distinct CDR3 sequences, roughly 13% seen once. Sequenced input: PBMCs or a T cell subset sorted from them (not recorded which). The chain combines TRBV5-1 with TRBJ1-2; 8 positions match TRBD1. The TCR sequence derives from a man aged 18 to 35 who had mild COVID-19 (a few samples of this study predate the infection). Cell type and time point are not known. CDR3: CASSFADRVNYGYTF. CDR3 DNA sequence: TGCGCCAGCAGCTTCGCGGACAGGGTGAACTATGGCTACACCTTC.